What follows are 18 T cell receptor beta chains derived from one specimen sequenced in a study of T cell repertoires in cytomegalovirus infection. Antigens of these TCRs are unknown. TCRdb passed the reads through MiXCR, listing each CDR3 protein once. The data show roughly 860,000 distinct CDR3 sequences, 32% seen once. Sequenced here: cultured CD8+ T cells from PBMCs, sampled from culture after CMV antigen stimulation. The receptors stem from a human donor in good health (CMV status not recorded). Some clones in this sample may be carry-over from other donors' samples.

The CDR3 loop is CASRRGTYGYTF. CDR3 nucleotide sequence: TGTGCCAGCCGGAGAGGAACCTATGGCTACACCTTC. The V and J genes are TRBV6-2 or TRBV6-3 and TRBJ1-2; no firm D call. The germline V gene encodes CDR1 MNHEY and CDR2 SVGEGT. The V and J ends lost 8 bases and 4 bases respectively, with 11 bases between them. This CDR3 contains 12 residues.

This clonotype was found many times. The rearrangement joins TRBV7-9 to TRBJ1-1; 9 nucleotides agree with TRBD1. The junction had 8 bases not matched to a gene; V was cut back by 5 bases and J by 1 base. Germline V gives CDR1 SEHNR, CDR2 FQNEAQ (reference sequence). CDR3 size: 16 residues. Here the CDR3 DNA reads TGTGCCAGCAGCGAGACCGGGACAGGGAGGAACACTGAAGCTTTCTTT. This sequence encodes CASSETGTGRNTEAFF.

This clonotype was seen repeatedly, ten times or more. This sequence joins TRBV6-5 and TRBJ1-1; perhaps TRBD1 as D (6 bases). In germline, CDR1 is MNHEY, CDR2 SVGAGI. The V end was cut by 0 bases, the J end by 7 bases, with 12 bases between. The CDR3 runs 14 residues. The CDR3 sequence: CASSYSGGSVEAFF. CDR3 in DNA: TGTGCCAGCAGTTACTCGGGGGGCTCGGTTGAAGCTTTCTTT.

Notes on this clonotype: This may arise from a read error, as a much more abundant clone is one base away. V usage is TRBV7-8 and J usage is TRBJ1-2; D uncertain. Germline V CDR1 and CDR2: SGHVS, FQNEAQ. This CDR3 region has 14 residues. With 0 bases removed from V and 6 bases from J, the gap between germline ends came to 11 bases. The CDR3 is CASSLAGSWNGYTF. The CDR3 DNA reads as TGTGCCAGCAGCTTAGCAGGATCATGGAATGGCTACACCTTC. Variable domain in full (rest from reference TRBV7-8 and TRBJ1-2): GAGVSQSPRYKVAKRGQDVALRCDPISGHVSLFWYQQALGQGPEFLTYFQNEAQLDKSGLPSDRFFAERPEGSVSTLKIQRTQQEDSAVYLCASSLAGSWNGYTFGSGTRLTVV.

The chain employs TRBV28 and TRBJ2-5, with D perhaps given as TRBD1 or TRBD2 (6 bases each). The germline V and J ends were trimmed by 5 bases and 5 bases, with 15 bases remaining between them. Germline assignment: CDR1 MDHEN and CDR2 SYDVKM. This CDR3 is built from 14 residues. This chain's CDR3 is CASSRQVRGETQYF. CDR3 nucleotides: TGTGCCAGCAGTAGACAGGTCCGGGGGGAGACCCAGTACTTC.

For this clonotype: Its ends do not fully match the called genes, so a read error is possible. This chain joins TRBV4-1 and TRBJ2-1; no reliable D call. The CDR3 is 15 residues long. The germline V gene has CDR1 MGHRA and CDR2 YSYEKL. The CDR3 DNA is TGCGCCAACAGCCTACGATCTGACAAGTACAATGAGCAGTTCTTC. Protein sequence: CANSLRSDKYNEQFF.

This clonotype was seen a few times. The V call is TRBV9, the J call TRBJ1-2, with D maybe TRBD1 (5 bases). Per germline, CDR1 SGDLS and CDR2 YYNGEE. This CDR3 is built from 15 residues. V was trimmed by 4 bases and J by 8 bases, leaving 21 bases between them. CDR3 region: CASSSDGSGIRGYTF. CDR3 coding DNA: TGTGCCAGCAGCTCAGACGGATCAGGGATCAGAGGCTACACCTTC.

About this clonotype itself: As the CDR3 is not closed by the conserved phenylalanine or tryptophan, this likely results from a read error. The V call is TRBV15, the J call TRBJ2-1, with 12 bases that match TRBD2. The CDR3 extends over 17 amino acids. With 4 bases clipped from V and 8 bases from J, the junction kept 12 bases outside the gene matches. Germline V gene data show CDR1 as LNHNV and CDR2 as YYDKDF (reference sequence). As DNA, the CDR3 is TGTGCCACCAGCAAAATGTCCTCTAGCGGGGGGGCCGATGAGCAGTTCTCC. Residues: CATSKMSSSGGADEQFS.

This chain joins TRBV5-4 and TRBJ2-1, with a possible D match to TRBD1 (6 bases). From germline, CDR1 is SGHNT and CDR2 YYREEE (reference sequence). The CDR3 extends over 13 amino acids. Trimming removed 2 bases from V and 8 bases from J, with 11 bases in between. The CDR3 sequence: CASSFHRQDEQFF. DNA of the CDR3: TGTGCCAGCAGCTTCCACAGACAGGATGAGCAGTTCTTC. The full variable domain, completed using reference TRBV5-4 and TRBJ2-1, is ETGVTQSPTHLIKTRGQQVTLRCSSQSGHNTVSWYQQALGQGPQFIFQYYREEENGRGNFPPRFSGLQFPNYSSELNVNALELDDSALYLCASSFHRQDEQFFGPGTRLTVL.

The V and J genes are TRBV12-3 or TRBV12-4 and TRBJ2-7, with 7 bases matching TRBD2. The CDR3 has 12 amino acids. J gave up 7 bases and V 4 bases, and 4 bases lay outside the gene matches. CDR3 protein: CASSSRTSEQYV. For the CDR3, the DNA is TGTGCCAGCAGTTCGCGGACTAGTGAGCAGTACGTC.

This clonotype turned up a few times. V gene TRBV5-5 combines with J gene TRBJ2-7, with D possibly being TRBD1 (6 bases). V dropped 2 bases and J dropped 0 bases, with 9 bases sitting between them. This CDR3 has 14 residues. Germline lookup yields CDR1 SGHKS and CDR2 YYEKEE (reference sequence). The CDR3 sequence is CASSFLQGSYEQYF. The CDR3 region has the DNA TGTGCCAGCAGCTTTCTACAGGGCTCCTACGAGCAGTACTTC.

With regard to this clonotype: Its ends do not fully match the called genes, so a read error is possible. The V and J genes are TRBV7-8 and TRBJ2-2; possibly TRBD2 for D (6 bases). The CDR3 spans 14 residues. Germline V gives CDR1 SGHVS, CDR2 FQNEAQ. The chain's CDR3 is CTSRDRVAAGELFF. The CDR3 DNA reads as TGTACCAGCAGGGACCGGGTAGCGGCCGGGGAGCTGTTTTTT.

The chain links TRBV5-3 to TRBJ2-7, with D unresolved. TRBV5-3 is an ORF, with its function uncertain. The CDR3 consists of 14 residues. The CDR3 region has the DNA TGTGCCAGCAGCTCCTTAAAAGGGTCCTACGAGCAGTACGTC. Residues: CASSSLKGSYEQYV.

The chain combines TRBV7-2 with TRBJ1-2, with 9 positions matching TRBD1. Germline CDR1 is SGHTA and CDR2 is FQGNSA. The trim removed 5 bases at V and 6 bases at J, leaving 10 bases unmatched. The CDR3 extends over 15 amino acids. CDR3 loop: CASSPWAGQGHGYTF. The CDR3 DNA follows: TGTGCCAGCAGCCCCTGGGCGGGACAGGGACATGGCTACACCTTC. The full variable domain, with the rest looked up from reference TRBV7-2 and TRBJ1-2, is GAGVSQSPSNKVTEKGKDVELRCDPISGHTALYWYRQSLGQGLEFLIYFQGNSAPDKSGLPSDRFSAERTGGSVSTLTIQRTQQEDSAVYLCASSPWAGQGHGYTFGSGTRLTVV.

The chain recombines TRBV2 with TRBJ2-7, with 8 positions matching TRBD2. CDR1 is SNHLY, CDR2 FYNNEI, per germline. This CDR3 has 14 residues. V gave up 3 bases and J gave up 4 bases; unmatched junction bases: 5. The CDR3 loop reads CASSDIGGAYEQYF. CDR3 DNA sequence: TGTGCCAGCAGTGATATCGGGGGGGCTTACGAGCAGTACTTC.

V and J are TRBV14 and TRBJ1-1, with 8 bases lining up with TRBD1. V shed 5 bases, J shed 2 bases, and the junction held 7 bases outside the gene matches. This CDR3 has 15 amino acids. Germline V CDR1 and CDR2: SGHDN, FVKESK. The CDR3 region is CASSSWDRLNTEAFF. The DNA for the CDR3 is TGTGCCAGCAGCTCTTGGGACAGGCTAAACACTGAAGCTTTCTTT.

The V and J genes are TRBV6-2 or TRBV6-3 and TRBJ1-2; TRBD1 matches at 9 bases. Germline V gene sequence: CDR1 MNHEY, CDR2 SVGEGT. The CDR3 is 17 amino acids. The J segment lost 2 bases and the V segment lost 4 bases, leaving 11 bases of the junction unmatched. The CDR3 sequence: CASSFPTSTGGNYGYTF. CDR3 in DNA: TGTGCCAGCAGTTTCCCGACTTCGACAGGGGGAAACTATGGCTACACCTTC.

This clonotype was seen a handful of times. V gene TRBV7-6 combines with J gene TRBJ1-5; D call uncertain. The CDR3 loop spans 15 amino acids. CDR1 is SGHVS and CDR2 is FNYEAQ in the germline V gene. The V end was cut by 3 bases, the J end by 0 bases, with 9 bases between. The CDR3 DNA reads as TGTGCCAGCAGCTTTTTTCAAGGTAGCAATCAGCCCCAGCATTTT. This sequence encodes CASSFFQGSNQPQHF.